This TCR beta chain emerged from a study of blood T cell repertoires in COVID-19. Study background: Specimens from acute and convalescent COVID-19 originated in the United States, Italy and Spain.

In the study's own analysis: Reference gene primers were amplified, and this amplification served to estimate nucleated cell counts. Clones were sequenced by immunoSEQ multiplex PCR, and TCRdb holds only the in-frame ones, with some missing. D and trimming were read from the DNA, whereas the V and J calls and clone size are those reported in that table. The data show about 390,000 clones, around nine tenths seen once. The CDR3 has 13 residues. Per the germline V gene, CDR1 is MDHEN and CDR2 is SYDVKM. Trimming removed 4 bases from V and 5 bases from J, with 12 bases in between. Those who participated ranged in age from roughly 18 to 100 years and resided in about two dozen US areas.

This receptor was identified in a woman aged 45-60 years who had recovered from COVID-19. The sequencing sample was made of PBMCs or T cells enriched from blood (not recorded which). The chain links TRBV28 to TRBJ2-7; D possibly corresponds to TRBD1 (6 bases). CDR3 protein: CASSSGVRDEQYF. CDR3 nucleotide sequence: TGTGCCAGCAGTTCAGGGGTTAGGGACGAGCAGTACTTC.